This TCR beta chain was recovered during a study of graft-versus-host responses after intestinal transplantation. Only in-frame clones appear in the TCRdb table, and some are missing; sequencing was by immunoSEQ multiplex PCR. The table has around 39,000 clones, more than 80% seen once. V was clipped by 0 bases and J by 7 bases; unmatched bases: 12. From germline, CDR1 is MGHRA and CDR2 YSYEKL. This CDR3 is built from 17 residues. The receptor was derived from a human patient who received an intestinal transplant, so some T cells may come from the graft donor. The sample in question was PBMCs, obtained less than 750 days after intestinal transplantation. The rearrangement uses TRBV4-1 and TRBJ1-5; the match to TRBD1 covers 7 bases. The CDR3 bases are TGCGCCAGCAGCCAAGATCCGGTGGGACAGTCTGAACAGCCCCAGCATTTT. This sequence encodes CASSQDPVGQSEQPQHF.